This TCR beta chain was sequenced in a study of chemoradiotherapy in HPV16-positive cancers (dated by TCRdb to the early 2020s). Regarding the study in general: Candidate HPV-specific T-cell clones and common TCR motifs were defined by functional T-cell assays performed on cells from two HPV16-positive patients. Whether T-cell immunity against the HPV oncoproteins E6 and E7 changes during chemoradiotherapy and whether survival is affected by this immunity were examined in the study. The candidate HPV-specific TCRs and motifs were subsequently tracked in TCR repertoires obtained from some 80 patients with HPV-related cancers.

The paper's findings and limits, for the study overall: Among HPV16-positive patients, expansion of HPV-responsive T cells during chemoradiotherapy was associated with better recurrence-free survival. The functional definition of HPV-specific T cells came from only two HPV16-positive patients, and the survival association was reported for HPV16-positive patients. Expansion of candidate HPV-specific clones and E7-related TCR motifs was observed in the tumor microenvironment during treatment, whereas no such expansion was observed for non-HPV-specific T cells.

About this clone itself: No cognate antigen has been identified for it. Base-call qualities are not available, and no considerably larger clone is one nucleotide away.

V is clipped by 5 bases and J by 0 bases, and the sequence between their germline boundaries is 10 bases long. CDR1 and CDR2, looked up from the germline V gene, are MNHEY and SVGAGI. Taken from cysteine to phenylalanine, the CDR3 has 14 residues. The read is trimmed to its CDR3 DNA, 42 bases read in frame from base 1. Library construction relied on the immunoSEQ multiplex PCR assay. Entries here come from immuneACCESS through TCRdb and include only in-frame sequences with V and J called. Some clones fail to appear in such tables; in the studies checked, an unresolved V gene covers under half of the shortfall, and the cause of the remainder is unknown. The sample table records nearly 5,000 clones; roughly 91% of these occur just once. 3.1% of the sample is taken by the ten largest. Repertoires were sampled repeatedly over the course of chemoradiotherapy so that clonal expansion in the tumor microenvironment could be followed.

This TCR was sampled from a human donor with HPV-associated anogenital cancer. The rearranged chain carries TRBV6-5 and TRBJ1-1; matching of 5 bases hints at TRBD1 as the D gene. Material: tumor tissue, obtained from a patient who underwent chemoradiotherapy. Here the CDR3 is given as CASSRQTVNTEAFF. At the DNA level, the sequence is TGTGCCAGCAGTAGACAGACAGTGAACACTGAAGCTTTCTTT.